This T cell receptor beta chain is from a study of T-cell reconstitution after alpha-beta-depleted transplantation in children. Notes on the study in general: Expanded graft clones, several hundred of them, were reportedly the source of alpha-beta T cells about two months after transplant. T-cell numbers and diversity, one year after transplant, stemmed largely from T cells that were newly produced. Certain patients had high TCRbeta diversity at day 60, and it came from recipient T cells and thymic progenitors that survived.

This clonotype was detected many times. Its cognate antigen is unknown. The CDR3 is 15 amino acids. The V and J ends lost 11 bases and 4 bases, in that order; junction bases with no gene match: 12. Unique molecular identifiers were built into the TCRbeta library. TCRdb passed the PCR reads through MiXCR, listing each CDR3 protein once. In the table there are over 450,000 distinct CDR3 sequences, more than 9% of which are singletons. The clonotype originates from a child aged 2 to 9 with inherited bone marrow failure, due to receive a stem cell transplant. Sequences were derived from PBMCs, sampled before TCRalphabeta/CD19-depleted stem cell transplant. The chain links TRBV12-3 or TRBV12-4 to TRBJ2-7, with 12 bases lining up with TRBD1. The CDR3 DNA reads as TGTGCCTGCCGAGGTGTGGGACAGGGGGCGTACGAGCAGTACTTC. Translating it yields CACRGVGQGAYEQYF.